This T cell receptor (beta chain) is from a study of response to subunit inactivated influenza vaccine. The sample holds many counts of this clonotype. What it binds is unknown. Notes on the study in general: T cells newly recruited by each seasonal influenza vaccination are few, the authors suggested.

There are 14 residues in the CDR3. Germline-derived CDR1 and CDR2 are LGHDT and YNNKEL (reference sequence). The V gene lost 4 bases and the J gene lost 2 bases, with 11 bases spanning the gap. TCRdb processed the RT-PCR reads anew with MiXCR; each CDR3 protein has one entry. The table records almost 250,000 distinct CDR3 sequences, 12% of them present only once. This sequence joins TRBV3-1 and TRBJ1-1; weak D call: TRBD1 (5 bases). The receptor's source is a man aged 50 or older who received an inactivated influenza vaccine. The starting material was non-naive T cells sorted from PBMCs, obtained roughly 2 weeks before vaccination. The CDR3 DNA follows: TGTGCCAGCAGCCTCCTAGGGGCCAACACTGAAGCTTTCTTT. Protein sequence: CASSLLGANTEAFF.